Reported below is one T cell receptor (beta chain). The assay was immunoSEQ multiplex PCR, and TCRdb's table has in-frame clones only and misses some. There are roughly 70,000 clones in the sample; 60% to 80% occur only once, and around 2% lies in the top ten. The data are from a study of blood T cell repertoires in COVID-19. Enrollment of patients from Seattle took place during active infection, with longitudinal follow-up. Germline CDR1 is LNHNV and CDR2 is YYDKDF (reference sequence). The CDR3 loop spans 14 amino acids. Deletions cut 3 bases from V and 5 bases from J, with 11 bases between. Sequencing input: peripheral blood. The rearrangement uses TRBV15 and TRBJ2-1; the D gene is possibly TRBD2 (5 bases). The TCR was taken from a man aged 70-80 years with COVID-19, enrolled during active disease. The DNA of the CDR3 is TGTGCCACCAGCAGCGGAGACTATCACAATGAGCAGTTCTTC. This codes for CATSSGDYHNEQFF.